The next 6 T cell receptor beta chains were all read from a single sample in a study of control samples from healthy donors and cancer patients. This table comes from immunoSEQ multiplex PCR, and its TCRdb copy is limited to in-frame clones, with some not included. This table has 89,000 or so clones, over 75% appearing once. Sequencing was done on a sample of blood. The receptors here all came from a man aged 50-59 years in good health.

The chain carries TRBV27 and TRBJ1-2; possible D gene TRBD1, 6 bases. CDR1 and CDR2 (germline): MNHEY, SMNVEV (reference sequence). The CDR3 is made up of 15 amino acids. With 0 bases removed from V and 4 bases from J, the gap between germline ends came to 12 bases. The CDR3 spells CASSLSWTALYGYTF. The CDR3 nucleotides read TGTGCCAGCAGTTTATCTTGGACAGCGCTCTATGGCTACACCTTC.

This chain uses TRBV19 with TRBJ1-1; the D is unclear. V was shortened by 5 bases and J by 4 bases, with 11 bases between the two germline ends. Germline loops: CDR1 LNHDA, CDR2 SQIVND (reference sequence). The CDR3 length is 13 residues. The CDR3: CASSPGLATEAFF. In DNA, the CDR3 is TGTGCCAGTAGTCCGGGGTTGGCCACTGAAGCTTTCTTT.

Only one count was recorded for this clone. The genes are TRBV12-5 and TRBJ2-1; D is undetermined. Between the trimmed V and J ends, which lost 0 bases and 9 bases, there was a span of 3 bases. CDR3 size: 11 residues. Germline V gene sequence: CDR1 LGHNT, CDR2 FRNRAP. In nucleotides, the CDR3 is TGTGCTAGTGGTTTGGTACGTGAGCAGTTCTTC. Its protein is CASGLVREQFF.

This rearrangement joins TRBV5-1 to TRBJ1-1; TRBD1 matches at 7 bases. This CDR3 spans 16 amino acids. With V trimmed by 4 bases and J by 4 bases, 13 bases remained unmatched. Germline V CDR1 and CDR2: SGHRS, YFSETQ. The CDR3 DNA sequence: TGCGCCAGCAGCACCCGACAGGGAAGAGGAGCCACTGAAGCTTTCTTT. Translation: CASSTRQGRGATEAFF.

The chain recombines TRBV23-1 with TRBJ2-7; TRBD1 matches 8 bases. TRBV23-1 qualifies as an ORF whose function is uncertain. V was pared by 8 bases and J by 2 bases, with 11 bases of the junction left unmatched. This CDR3 spans 15 amino acids. In DNA form, the CDR3 reads TGCGCCAGCTGCTACAACCTCAGGGGGCCCTACGAGCAGTACGTC. Protein product: CASCYNLRGPYEQYV.

J is TRBJ1-2 and V is TRBV4-3; unclear D gene. This CDR3 has 15 amino acids. Germline V CDR1 and CDR2: LGHNA, YSLEER. V was clipped by 1 base and J by 1 base, with 10 bases between them. In DNA form, the CDR3 reads TGCGCCAGCAGCCAAGCTATGGGCCTTAACTATGGCTACACCTTC. Translated, it gives CASSQAMGLNYGYTF.